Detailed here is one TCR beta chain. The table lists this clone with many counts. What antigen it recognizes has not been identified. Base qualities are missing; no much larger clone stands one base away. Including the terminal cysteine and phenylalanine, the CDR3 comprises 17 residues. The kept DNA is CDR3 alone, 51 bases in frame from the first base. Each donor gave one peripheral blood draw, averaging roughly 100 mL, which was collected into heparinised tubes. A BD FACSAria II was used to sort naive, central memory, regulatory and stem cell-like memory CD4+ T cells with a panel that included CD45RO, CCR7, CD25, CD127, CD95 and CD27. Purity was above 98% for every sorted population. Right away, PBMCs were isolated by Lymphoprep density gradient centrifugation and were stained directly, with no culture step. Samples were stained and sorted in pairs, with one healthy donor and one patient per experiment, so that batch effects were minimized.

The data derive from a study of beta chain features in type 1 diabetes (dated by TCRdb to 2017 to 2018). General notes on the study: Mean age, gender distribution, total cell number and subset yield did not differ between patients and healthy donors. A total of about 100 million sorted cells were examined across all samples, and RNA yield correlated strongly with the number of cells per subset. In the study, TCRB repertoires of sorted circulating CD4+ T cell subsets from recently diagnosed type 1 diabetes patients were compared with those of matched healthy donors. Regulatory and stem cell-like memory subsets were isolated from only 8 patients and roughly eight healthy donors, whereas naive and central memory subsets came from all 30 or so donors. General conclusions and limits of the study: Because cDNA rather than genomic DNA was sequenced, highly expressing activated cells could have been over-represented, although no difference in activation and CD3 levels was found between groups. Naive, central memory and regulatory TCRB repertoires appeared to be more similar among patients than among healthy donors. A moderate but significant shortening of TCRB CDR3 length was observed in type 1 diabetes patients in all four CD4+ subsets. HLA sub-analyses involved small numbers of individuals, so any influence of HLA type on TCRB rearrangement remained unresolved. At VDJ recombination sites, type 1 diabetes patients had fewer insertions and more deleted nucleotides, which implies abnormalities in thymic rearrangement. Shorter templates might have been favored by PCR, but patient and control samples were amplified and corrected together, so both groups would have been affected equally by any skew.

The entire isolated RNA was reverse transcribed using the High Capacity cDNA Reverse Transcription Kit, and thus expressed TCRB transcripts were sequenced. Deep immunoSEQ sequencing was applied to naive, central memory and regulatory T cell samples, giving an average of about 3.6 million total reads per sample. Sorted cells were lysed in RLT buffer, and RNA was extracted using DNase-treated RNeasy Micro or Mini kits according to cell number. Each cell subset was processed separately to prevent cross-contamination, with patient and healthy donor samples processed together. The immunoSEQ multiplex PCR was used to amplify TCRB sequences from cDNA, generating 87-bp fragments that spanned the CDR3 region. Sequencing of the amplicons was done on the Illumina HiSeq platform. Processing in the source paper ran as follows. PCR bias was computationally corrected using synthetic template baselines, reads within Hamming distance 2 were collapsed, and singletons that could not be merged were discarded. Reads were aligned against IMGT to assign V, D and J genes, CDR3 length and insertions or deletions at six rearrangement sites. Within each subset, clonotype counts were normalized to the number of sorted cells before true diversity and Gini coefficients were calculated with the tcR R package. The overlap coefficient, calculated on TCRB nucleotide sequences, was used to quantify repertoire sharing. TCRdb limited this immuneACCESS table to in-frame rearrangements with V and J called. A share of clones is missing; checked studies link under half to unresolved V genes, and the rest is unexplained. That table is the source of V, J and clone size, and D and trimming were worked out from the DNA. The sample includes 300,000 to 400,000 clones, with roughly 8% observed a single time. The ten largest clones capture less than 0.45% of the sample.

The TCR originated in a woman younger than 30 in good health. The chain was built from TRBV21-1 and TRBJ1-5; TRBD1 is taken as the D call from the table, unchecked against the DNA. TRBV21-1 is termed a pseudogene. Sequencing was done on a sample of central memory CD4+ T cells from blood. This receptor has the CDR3 CASSKTKDRDSNQPQHF. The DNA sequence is TGTGCCAGCAGCAAAACGAAGGACAGGGACAGTAATCAGCCCCAGCATTTT.